Reported below is one T cell receptor (beta chain). CDR3 size: 13 residues. With 6 bases clipped from V and 8 bases from J, the junction kept 8 bases outside the gene matches. As processed by the authors: Reference gene primer amplification gave estimated nucleated cell counts. The assay was immunoSEQ multiplex PCR, and TCRdb's table has in-frame clones only and misses some. V and J calls plus clone size are reproduced from that table; the DNA served to infer D and trimming. The data hold 200,000 to 250,000 clones, with 70% to 90% observed a single time. This record belongs to a study of blood T cell repertoires in COVID-19. For the study at large: Collection of acute and convalescent COVID-19 samples took place in the United States, Italy and Spain. Sources were T cells, B-cell-depleted T cells, or PBMCs; the material itself was cDNA or gDNA.

The chain has TRBV12-3 or TRBV12-4 and TRBJ1-2, with 8 positions matching TRBD1. This TCR came from a woman younger than 30 who had recovered from COVID-19. Sequencing input: peripheral blood. The DNA of the CDR3 is TGTGCCAGCAGAGACAGGGGACGGGAGGGCTACACCTTC. Translation gives CASRDRGREGYTF.